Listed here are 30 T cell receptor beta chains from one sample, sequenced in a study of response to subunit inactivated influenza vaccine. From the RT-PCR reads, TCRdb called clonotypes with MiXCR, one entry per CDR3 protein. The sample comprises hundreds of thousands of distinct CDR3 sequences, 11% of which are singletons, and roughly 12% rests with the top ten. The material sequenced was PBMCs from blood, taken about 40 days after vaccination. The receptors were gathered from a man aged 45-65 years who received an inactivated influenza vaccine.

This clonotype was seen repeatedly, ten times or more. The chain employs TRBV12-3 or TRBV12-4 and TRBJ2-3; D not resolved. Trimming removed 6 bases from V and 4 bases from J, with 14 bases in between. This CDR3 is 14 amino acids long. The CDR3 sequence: CASSLTVSADTQYF. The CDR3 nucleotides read TGTGCCAGCAGCCTAACGGTTTCGGCAGATACGCAGTATTTT.

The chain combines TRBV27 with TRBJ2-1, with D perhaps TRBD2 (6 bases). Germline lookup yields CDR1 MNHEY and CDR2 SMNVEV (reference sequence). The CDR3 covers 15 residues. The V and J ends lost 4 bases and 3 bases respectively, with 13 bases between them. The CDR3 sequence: CASSSLPGLYNEQFF. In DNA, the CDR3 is TGTGCCAGCAGTTCTCTCCCGGGACTCTACAATGAGCAGTTCTTC.

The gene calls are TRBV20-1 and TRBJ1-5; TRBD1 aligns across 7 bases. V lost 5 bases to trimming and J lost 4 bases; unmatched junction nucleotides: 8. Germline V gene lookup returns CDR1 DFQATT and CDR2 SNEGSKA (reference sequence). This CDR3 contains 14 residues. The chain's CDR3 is CSAAKTGSNQPQHF. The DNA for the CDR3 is TGCAGTGCTGCCAAGACAGGGAGTAATCAGCCCCAGCATTTT.

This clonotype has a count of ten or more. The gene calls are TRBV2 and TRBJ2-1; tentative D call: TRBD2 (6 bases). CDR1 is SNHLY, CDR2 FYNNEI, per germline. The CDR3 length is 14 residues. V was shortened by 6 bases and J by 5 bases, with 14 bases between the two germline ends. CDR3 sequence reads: CASRDWGENNEQFF. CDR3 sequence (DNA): TGTGCCAGCAGGGACTGGGGGGAGAACAATGAGCAGTTCTTC. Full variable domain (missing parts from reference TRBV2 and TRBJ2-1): EPEVTQTPSHQVTQMGQEVILRCVPISNHLYFYWYRQILGQKVEFLVSFYNNEISEKSEIFDDQFSVERPDGSNFTLKIRSTKLEDSAMYFCASRDWGENNEQFFGPGTRLTVL.

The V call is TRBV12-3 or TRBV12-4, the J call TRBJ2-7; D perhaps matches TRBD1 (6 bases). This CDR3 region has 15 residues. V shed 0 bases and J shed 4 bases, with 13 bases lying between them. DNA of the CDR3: TGTGCCAGCAGTTTAGCCTCGCAGGGGTTATACGAGCAGTACTTC. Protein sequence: CASSLASQGLYEQYF.

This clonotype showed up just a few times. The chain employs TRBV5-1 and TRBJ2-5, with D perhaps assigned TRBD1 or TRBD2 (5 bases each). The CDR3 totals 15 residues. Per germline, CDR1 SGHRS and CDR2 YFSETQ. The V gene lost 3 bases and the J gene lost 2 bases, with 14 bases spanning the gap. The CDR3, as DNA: TGCGCCAGCAGCTGGGGCGGGTCAGTTCAAGAGACCCAGTACTTC. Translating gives CASSWGGSVQETQYF.

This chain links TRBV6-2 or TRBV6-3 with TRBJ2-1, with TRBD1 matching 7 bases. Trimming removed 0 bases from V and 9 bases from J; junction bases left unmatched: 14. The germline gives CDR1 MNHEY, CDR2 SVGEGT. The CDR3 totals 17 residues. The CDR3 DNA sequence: TGTGCCAGCAGTTACTCGAGGGACAGTGGCCCCCCAATTGAGCAGTTCTTC. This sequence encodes CASSYSRDSGPPIEQFF.

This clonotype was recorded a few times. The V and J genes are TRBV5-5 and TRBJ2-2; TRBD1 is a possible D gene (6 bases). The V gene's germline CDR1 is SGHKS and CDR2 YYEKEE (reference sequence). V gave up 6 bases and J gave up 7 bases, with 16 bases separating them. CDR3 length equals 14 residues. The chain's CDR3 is CASNTGQGIGELFF. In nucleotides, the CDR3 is TGTGCCAGCAACACCGGGCAGGGGATCGGGGAGCTGTTTTTT.

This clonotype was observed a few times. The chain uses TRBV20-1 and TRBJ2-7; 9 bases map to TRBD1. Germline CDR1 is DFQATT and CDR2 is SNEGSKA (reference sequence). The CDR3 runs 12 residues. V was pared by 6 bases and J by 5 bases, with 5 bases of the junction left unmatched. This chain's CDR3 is CSAWDRVDEQYF. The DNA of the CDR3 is TGCAGTGCCTGGGACAGGGTCGACGAGCAGTACTTC.

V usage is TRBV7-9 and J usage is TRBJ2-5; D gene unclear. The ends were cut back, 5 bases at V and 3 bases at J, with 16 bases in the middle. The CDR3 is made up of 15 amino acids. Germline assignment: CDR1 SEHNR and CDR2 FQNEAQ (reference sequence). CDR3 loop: CASSPNRGRKETQYF. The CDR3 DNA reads TGTGCCAGCAGCCCTAACCGTGGACGAAAAGAGACCCAGTACTTC.

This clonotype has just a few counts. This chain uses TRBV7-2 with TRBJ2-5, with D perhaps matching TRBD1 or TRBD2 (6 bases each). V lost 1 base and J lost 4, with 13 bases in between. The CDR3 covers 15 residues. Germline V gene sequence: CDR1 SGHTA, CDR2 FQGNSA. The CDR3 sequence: CASSLGGANGETQYF. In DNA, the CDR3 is TGTGCCAGCAGCTTAGGGGGGGCGAACGGAGAGACCCAGTACTTC.

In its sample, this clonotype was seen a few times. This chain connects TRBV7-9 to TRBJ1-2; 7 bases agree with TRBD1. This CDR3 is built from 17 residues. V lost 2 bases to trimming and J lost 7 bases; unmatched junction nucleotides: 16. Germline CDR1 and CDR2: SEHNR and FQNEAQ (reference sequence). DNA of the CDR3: TGTGCCAGCAGCTTAAACTCGGTGAGGGGGCCTAGTGGTGGCTACACCTTC. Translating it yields CASSLNSVRGPSGGYTF.

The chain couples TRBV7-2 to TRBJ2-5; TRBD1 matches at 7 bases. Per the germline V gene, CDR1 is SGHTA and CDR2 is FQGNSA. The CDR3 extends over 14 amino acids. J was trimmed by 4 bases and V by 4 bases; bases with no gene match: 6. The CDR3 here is CASSSQGVSETQYF. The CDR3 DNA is TGTGCCAGCAGCTCCCAGGGGGTGTCAGAGACCCAGTACTTC.

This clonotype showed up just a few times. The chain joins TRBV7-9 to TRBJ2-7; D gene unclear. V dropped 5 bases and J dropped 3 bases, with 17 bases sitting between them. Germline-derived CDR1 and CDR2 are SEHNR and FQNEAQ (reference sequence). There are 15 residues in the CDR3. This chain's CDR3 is CASSPALGINYEQYF. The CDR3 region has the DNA TGTGCCAGCAGCCCCGCCTTGGGTATCAACTACGAGCAGTACTTC.

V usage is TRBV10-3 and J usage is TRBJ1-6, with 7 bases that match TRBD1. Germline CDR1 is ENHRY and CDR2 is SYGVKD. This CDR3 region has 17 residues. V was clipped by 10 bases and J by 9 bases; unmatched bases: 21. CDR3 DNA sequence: TGTGCCACCGACCGTGGTGACAGGGCCAAAGGAGGTTCACCCCTCCACTTT. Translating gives CATDRGDRAKGGSPLHF.

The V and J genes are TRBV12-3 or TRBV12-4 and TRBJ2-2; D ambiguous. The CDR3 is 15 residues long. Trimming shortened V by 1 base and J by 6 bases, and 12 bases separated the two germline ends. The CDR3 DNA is TGTGCCAGCAGTTTAGGCCTGGGCTCAGCCGGGGAGCTGTTTTTT. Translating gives CASSLGLGSAGELFF.

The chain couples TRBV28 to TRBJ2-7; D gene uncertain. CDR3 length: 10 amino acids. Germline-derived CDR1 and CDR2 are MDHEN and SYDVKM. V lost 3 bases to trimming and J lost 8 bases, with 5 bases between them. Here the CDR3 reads CASSFSQQYF. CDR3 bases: TGTGCCAGCAGTTTTTCGCAGCAGTACTTC. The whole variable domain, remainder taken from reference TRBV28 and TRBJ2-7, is DVKVTQSSRYLVKRTGEKVFLECVQDMDHENMFWYRQDPGLGLRLIYFSYDVKMKEKGDIPEGYSVSREKKERFSLILESASTNQTSMYLCASSFSQQYFGPGTRLTVT.

The CDR3 DNA follows: TGTGCCAGCAGCTTAAGTCGCGGATGGGAAAGAGTCGATGAGCAGTTCTTC. Residues: CASSLSRGWERVDEQFF. The V gene is TRBV7-3, the J gene TRBJ2-1; D gene uncertain. V lost 1 base, J lost 8 bases, and 21 bases lay in between. This CDR3 is built from 17 residues. From germline, CDR1 is SGHTA and CDR2 FQGTGA.

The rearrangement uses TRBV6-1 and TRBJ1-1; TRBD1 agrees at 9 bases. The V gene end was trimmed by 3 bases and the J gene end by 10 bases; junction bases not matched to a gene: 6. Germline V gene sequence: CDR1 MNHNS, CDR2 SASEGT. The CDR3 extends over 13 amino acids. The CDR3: CASSDRGQGAAFF. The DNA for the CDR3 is TGTGCCAGCAGTGACCGGGGACAGGGCGCAGCTTTCTTT.

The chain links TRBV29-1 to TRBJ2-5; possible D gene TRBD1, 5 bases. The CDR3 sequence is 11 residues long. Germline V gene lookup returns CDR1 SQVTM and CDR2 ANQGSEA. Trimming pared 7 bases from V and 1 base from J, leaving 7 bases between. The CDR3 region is CSGGSQETQYF. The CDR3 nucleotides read TGCAGCGGGGGCTCCCAAGAGACCCAGTACTTC.

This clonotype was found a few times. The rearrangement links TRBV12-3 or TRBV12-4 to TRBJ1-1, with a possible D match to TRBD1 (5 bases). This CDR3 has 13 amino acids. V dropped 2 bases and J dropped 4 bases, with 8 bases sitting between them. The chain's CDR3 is CASSLWQGTEAFF. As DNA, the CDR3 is TGTGCCAGCAGTTTATGGCAGGGCACTGAAGCTTTCTTT.

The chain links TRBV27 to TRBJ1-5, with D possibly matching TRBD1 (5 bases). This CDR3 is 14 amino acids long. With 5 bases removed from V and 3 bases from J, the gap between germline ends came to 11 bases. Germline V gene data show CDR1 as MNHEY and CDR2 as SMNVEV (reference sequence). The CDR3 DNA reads TGTGCCAGCAGTAAAAACAGGTTCAATCAGCCCCAGCATTTT. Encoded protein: CASSKNRFNQPQHF.

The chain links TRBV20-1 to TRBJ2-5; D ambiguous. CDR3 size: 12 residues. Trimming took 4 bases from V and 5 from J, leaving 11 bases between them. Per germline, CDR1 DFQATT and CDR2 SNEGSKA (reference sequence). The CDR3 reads CSAIPRSETQYF. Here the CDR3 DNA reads TGCAGTGCTATCCCCAGGTCTGAGACCCAGTACTTC.

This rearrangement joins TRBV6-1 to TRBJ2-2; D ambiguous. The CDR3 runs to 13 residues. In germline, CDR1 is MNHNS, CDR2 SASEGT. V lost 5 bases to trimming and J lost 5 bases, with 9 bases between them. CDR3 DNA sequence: TGTGCCAGCAGTCGACCAACGACCGGGGAGCTGTTTTTT. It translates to CASSRPTTGELFF.

CDR3 nucleotides: TGTGCCAGCAGCCAAAGGACAGGGGGTTTGAGCTACACCTTC. This gives the protein CASSQRTGGLSYTF. The chain uses TRBV7-9 and TRBJ1-2, with 10 bases that match TRBD1. Trimming cost V 5 bases and J 9 bases; bases outside gene matches: 9. The V gene's germline CDR1 is SEHNR and CDR2 FQNEAQ (reference sequence). The CDR3 runs to 14 residues. Variable domain in full (rest from reference TRBV7-9 and TRBJ1-2): DTGVSQNPRHKITKRGQNVTFRCDPISEHNRLYWYRQTLGQGPEFLTYFQNEAQLEKSRLLSDRFSAERPKGSFSTLEIQRTEQGDSAMYLCASSQRTGGLSYTFGSGTRLTVV.

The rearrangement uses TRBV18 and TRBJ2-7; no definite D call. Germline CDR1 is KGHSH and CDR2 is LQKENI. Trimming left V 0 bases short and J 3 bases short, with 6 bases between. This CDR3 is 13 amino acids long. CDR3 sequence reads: CASSPPTYYEQYF. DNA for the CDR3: TGTGCCAGCTCACCACCGACCTACTACGAGCAGTACTTC.

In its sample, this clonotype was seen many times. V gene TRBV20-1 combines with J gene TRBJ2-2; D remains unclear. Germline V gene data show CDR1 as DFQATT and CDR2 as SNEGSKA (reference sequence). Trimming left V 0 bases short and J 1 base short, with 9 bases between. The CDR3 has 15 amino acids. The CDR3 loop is CSARDSQRNTGELFF. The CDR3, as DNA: TGCAGTGCTAGAGATTCCCAGCGGAACACCGGGGAGCTGTTTTTT.

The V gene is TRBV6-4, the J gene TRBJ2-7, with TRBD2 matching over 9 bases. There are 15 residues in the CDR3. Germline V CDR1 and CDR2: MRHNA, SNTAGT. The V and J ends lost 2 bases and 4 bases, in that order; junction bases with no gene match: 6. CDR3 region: CASSDPGLAGYEQYF. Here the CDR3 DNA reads TGTGCCAGCAGTGACCCGGGACTAGCTGGATACGAGCAGTACTTC.

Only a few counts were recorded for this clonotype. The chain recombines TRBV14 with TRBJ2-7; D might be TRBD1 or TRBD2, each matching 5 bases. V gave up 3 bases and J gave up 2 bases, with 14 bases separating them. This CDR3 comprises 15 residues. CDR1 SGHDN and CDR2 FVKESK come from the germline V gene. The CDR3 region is CASSHTWDGTYEQYF. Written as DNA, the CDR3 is TGTGCCAGCAGCCATACTTGGGACGGCACCTACGAGCAGTACTTC.

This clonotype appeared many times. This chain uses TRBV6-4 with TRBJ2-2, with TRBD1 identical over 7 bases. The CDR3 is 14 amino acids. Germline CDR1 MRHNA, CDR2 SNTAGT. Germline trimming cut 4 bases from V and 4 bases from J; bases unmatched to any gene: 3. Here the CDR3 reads CASSGQGGTGELFF. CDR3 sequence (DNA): TGTGCCAGCAGTGGACAGGGCGGCACCGGGGAGCTGTTTTTT.